These 19 T cell receptor beta chains came from one sample sequenced in a study of cytomegalovirus exposure and HLA in healthy donors. The PCR was carried out with 60 Vbeta primers and 13 Jbeta primers. Using immunoSEQ multiplex PCR, the repertoire was profiled, and TCRdb retains in-frame clones only, with some absent. Found here are roughly 110,000 clones, approximately 80% of them singletons; the top ten hold approximately 5%. The sample taken for sequencing was PBMCs. Every receptor here comes from a woman aged 25 to 39 in good health and CMV-seropositive.

V is TRBV19 and J is TRBJ2-7; 7 nucleotides match TRBD1. The J segment lost 2 bases and the V segment lost 1 base, leaving 2 bases of the junction unmatched. This CDR3 comprises 14 residues. In germline, CDR1 is LNHDA, CDR2 SQIVND (reference sequence). CDR3 in DNA: TGTGCCAGTAGTATAGGTCAGGGGGCCTACGAGCAGTACTTC. Its translation is CASSIGQGAYEQYF.

CDR3 sequence reads: CASLEGRLNEQYF. CDR3 sequence (DNA): TGTGCCAGCCTAGAGGGCAGATTGAACGAGCAGTACTTC. The J gene is TRBJ2-7, the V gene TRBV6-1; D perhaps matches TRBD2 (5 bases). With 8 bases removed from V and 5 bases from J, the gap between germline ends came to 16 bases. This CDR3 has 13 amino acids. Germline V CDR1 and CDR2: MNHNS, SASEGT.

The chain couples TRBV6-5 to TRBJ1-2; perhaps TRBD1 as D (6 bases). The V and J ends lost 6 bases and 2 bases respectively, with 10 bases between them. The CDR3 has 13 amino acids. Germline CDR1 reads MNHEY; CDR2 reads SVGAGI. The CDR3 DNA reads TGTGCCAGCAGCTCCGACAGGAACTATGGCTACACCTTC. Residues: CASSSDRNYGYTF.

The V and J genes are TRBV9 and TRBJ2-2, with 7 bases lining up with TRBD2. The CDR3 runs to 15 residues. V was clipped by 3 bases and J by 1 base; unmatched bases: 3. Germline V gene sequence: CDR1 SGDLS, CDR2 YYNGEE. The CDR3 sequence: CASSAIAGNTGELFF. The DNA for the CDR3 is TGTGCCAGCAGCGCAATAGCGGGGAACACCGGGGAGCTGTTTTTT. Combining the CDR3 with reference TRBV9 and TRBJ2-2 gives the whole variable domain DSGVTQTPKHLITATGQRVTLRCSPRSGDLSVYWYQQSLDQGLQFLIQYYNGEERAKGNILERFSAQQFPDLHSELNLSSLELGDSALYFCASSAIAGNTGELFFGEGSRLTVL.

CDR3 sequence (DNA): TGTGCCAGCAGCCCCGGGGGAATAGAGCAGTACTTC. This sequence encodes CASSPGGIEQYF. The chain couples TRBV7-6 to TRBJ2-7, with D perhaps matching TRBD2 (6 bases). The germline V gene encodes CDR1 SGHVS and CDR2 FNYEAQ. This CDR3 comprises 12 residues. V was pared by 5 bases and J by 7 bases, with 12 bases between.

This clone was picked up one time. CDR3 protein: CASGSSGRSNEQFF. The CDR3 region has the DNA TGTGCCAGTGGGTCTAGCGGGAGGTCCAATGAGCAGTTCTTC. V is TRBV19 and J is TRBJ2-1; 11 bases agree with TRBD2. The germline CDR1 and CDR2 sequences are LNHDA and SQIVND (reference sequence). CDR3 length: 14 amino acids. J lost 6 bases, V lost 8 bases, and 6 bases had no gene match.

This clone was observed a handful of times. The rearrangement joins TRBV6-6 to TRBJ1-1, with D possibly TRBD1 on 6 matching bases. Germline V gene sequence: CDR1 MNHNY, CDR2 SVGAGI (reference sequence). The CDR3 is 15 amino acids. Trimming removed 6 bases at V and 4 bases at J, with 18 bases between. DNA for the CDR3: TGTGCCAGCAGCTCCCCCTGGGGGCCAGGCACTGAAGCTTTCTTT. Protein product: CASSSPWGPGTEAFF.

The rearrangement joins TRBV14 to TRBJ2-2, with TRBD2 as a possible D gene (6 bases). Trimming removed 6 bases from V and 4 bases from J, with 9 bases in between. The CDR3 has 13 amino acids. CDR1 is SGHDN and CDR2 is FVKESK in the germline V gene. The CDR3 coding sequence is TGTGCCAGCAGGCAGGGAGGCACCGGGGAGCTGTTTTTT. Amino acids: CASRQGGTGELFF.

The V call is TRBV14, the J call TRBJ2-3; D uncertain. V gave up 6 bases and J gave up 6 bases, with 22 bases separating them. The germline gives CDR1 SGHDN, CDR2 FVKESK. The CDR3 loop spans 16 amino acids. CDR3 amino acids: CASRPSSPAPRDTQYF. CDR3 sequence (DNA): TGTGCCAGCAGACCAAGTAGTCCTGCCCCACGGGATACGCAGTATTTT. The full variable domain, its missing parts supplied by reference TRBV14 and TRBJ2-3, is EAGVTQFPSHSVIEKGQTVTLRCDPISGHDNLYWYRRVMGKEIKFLLHFVKESKQDESGMPNNRFLAERTGGTYSTLKVQPAELEDSGVYFCASRPSSPAPRDTQYFGPGTRLTVL.

The DNA for the CDR3 is TGTGCCAGCAGTAGCTACGGGGAGGGCACTGAAGCTTTCTTT. Translating it yields CASSSYGEGTEAFF. The chain joins TRBV6-5 to TRBJ1-1; D unclear. Germline CDR1 and CDR2: MNHEY and SVGAGI. The CDR3 runs to 14 residues. Trimming pared 5 bases from V and 4 bases from J, leaving 14 bases between.

The chain recombines TRBV19 with TRBJ1-4; 7 nucleotides agree with TRBD1. CDR1 and CDR2 (germline): LNHDA, SQIVND (reference sequence). Trimming took 6 bases from V and 3 from J; bases not matched to a gene: 7. The CDR3 contains 15 residues. The CDR3 region is CASRTGSRANEKLFF. For the CDR3, the DNA is TGTGCCAGTAGGACAGGGTCGAGGGCTAATGAAAAACTGTTTTTT.

This sequence joins TRBV9 and TRBJ2-7, with 9 bases aligning to TRBD1. The J segment lost 5 bases and the V segment lost 0 bases, leaving 9 bases of the junction unmatched. This CDR3 has 16 amino acids. Germline CDR1 and CDR2: SGDLS and YYNGEE. The CDR3 here is CASSVAWGQGLDEQYF. The DNA of the CDR3 is TGTGCCAGCAGCGTAGCTTGGGGACAGGGTTTGGACGAGCAGTACTTC.

V is TRBV2 and J is TRBJ1-1, with D unresolved. Trimming cost V 3 bases and J 1 base, with 12 bases left between them. Germline V gene lookup returns CDR1 SNHLY and CDR2 FYNNEI. CDR3 length: 15 amino acids. The DNA of the CDR3 is TGTGCCAGCAGTGAGTTTCTAGGCCCGAACACTGAAGCTTTCTTT. It is translated as CASSEFLGPNTEAFF.

This chain connects TRBV5-6 to TRBJ2-5; TRBD1 matches at 7 bases. Germline V gene data show CDR1 as SGHDT and CDR2 as YYEEEE. The CDR3 is 17 amino acids. Germline trimming cut 0 bases from V and 1 base from J; bases unmatched to any gene: 9. As DNA, the CDR3 is TGTGCCAGCAGCTTGGCATTGGGCTGGGACAGCCAAGAGACCCAGTACTTC. Its translation is CASSLALGWDSQETQYF.

The V call is TRBV11-2, the J call TRBJ2-5; a weak D match, TRBD2 (6 bases). This CDR3 region has 16 residues. The V end lost 5 bases, the J end lost 4 bases, and 20 bases lay between the germline ends. In germline, CDR1 is SGHAT, CDR2 FQNNGV. The CDR3 region is CASSPWSGEGRETQYF. CDR3 nucleotide sequence: TGTGCCAGCAGCCCTTGGTCGGGAGAGGGGAGAGAGACCCAGTACTTC.

The genes are TRBV9 and TRBJ2-3, with D perhaps TRBD2 (6 bases). Germline V gives CDR1 SGDLS, CDR2 YYNGEE. V lost 0 bases, J lost 2 bases, and 16 bases lay in between. The CDR3 covers 17 residues. CDR3 protein: CASSVGVSGYYTDTQYF. Written as DNA, the CDR3 is TGTGCCAGCAGCGTAGGAGTGAGCGGGTATTACACAGATACGCAGTATTTT.

This clone was counted only a few times. The CDR3 DNA follows: TGTGCCAGCATCCCAATGGGGGGGCAGGGTGAAGCTTTCTTT. The encoded protein is CASIPMGGQGEAFF. V is TRBV11-3 and J is TRBJ1-1; D is perhaps TRBD1 (6 bases). Germline V gene lookup returns CDR1 SGHNT and CDR2 YENEEA. V was clipped by 7 bases and J by 7 bases, with 19 bases between them. This CDR3 is 14 amino acids long.

This clone has a handful of counts. The chain joins TRBV30 to TRBJ1-6, with 10 positions matching TRBD1. V lost 2 bases and J lost 8; bases outside the gene matches: 6. Germline CDR1 reads GTSNPN; CDR2 reads SVGIG (reference sequence). CDR3 length equals 15 residues. The CDR3 sequence: CAWSPRTGGYSPLHF. DNA for the CDR3: TGTGCCTGGAGTCCCCGGACAGGGGGTTATTCACCCCTCCACTTT.

The chain uses TRBV7-9 and TRBJ2-7, with TRBD2 identical over 9 bases. This CDR3 has 14 amino acids. V dropped 6 bases and J dropped 1; count of bases not matched to a gene: 4. Germline V gene sequence: CDR1 SEHNR, CDR2 FQNEAQ (reference sequence). The CDR3 DNA is TGTGCCAGCAGGCGGACTAGCGAGTCCTACGAGCAGTACTTC. Translating gives CASRRTSESYEQYF.